The 20 T cell receptor beta chains given below trace back to one sample, sequenced in a study of early T cells in non-severe SARS-CoV-2 infection. In TCRdb, the 5' RACE reads were re-called with MiXCR into one record per CDR3 protein. The sample records 55,000 to 70,000 distinct CDR3 sequences, about 12% being singletons. The sample was whole blood. The receptor source for this set is an adult who was a healthcare worker with PCR-confirmed SARS-CoV-2 infection or an uninfected control (not recorded which).

The sample holds a few counts of this clonotype. The genes are TRBV12-3 or TRBV12-4 and TRBJ1-1, with 9 positions matching TRBD1. Germline trimming cut 5 bases from V and 2 bases from J; bases unmatched to any gene: 15. CDR3 length: 18 residues. The CDR3 bases are TGTGCCAGCAGTCCTACGGCGCGGGACAGGGTTGGCAACACTGAAGCTTTCTTT. Amino acid sequence: CASSPTARDRVGNTEAFF.

This clonotype has a handful of counts. The J gene is TRBJ1-1, the V gene TRBV20-1; a possible D gene is TRBD1 (6 bases). V gave up 0 bases and J gave up 4 bases, with 15 bases separating them. The CDR3 spans 15 residues. Germline lookup yields CDR1 DFQATT and CDR2 SNEGSKA (reference sequence). The CDR3 region is CSARDHWDMATEAFF. The DNA of the CDR3 is TGCAGTGCTAGAGATCACTGGGACATGGCCACTGAAGCTTTCTTT.

The CDR3 protein is CASSQVSGGAYNEQFF. The CDR3 DNA reads TGTGCCAGCAGCCAAGTGAGCGGGGGGGCCTACAATGAGCAGTTCTTC. The chain has TRBV4-2 and TRBJ2-1; 10 nucleotides line up with TRBD2. Germline lookup yields CDR1 LGHNA and CDR2 YNFKEQ. The length of the CDR3 is 16 residues. The V and J ends lost 1 base and 2 bases, in that order; junction bases with no gene match: 2.

This clonotype has just one count. J is TRBJ2-1 and V is TRBV3-1; D not resolved. The CDR3 is made up of 12 amino acids. CDR1 LGHDT and CDR2 YNNKEL come from the germline V gene (reference sequence). Trimming removed 4 bases at V and 6 bases at J, with 7 bases between. The CDR3 nucleotides are TGTGCCAGCAGCCGTGGTCCCAATGAGCAGTTCTTC. As protein: CASSRGPNEQFF.

The chain carries TRBV6-4 and TRBJ1-2, with a possible D match to TRBD1 (5 bases). The CDR3 runs 15 residues. Trimming left V 3 bases short and J 4 bases short, with 15 bases between. Germline V CDR1 and CDR2: MRHNA, SNTAGT. The CDR3 here is CASSERPGTSYGYTF. CDR3 nucleotides: TGTGCCAGCAGTGAACGGCCCGGGACGTCCTATGGCTACACCTTC.

This clonotype was observed many times. V usage is TRBV12-3 or TRBV12-4 and J usage is TRBJ2-5, with no clear D. V lost 1 base and J lost 5, with 11 bases in between. CDR3 length: 14 residues. CDR3 coding DNA: TGTGCCAGCAGTTTAGACCCCCCACCGGAGACCCAGTACTTC. Translation: CASSLDPPPETQYF.

This clonotype was seen more than once but under ten times. The chain recombines TRBV29-1 with TRBJ2-1; D unresolved. Germline V gives CDR1 SQVTM, CDR2 ANQGSEA. The CDR3 has 12 amino acids. V was trimmed by 2 bases and J by 4 bases, leaving 6 bases between them. CDR3 in DNA: TGCAGCGTTGAACCGAAATACAATGAGCAGTTCTTC. It yields the protein CSVEPKYNEQFF.

This chain links TRBV5-5 with TRBJ1-1, with D maybe TRBD1 (5 bases). Germline V gives CDR1 SGHKS, CDR2 YYEKEE (reference sequence). This CDR3 is built from 15 residues. The V end was cut by 2 bases, the J end by 0 bases, with 11 bases between. CDR3 region: CASSFLGGLNTEAFF. The CDR3, as DNA: TGTGCCAGCAGCTTTCTGGGGGGACTGAACACTGAAGCTTTCTTT.

Ten or more counts support this clonotype. The rearrangement links TRBV10-2 to TRBJ2-3; D is tentatively TRBD1 or TRBD2 (6 bases each). This CDR3 region has 16 residues. V was pared by 4 bases and J by 0 bases, with 14 bases between. The germline V gene encodes CDR1 WSHSY and CDR2 SAAADI. The CDR3 sequence: CASSGSGGASTDTQYF. The CDR3 DNA reads TGCGCCAGCAGTGGGTCCGGGGGCGCCAGCACAGATACGCAGTATTTT.

There are a few counts of this clonotype. The chain links TRBV18 to TRBJ2-2; D is ambiguous. Per the germline V gene, CDR1 is KGHSH and CDR2 is LQKENI. This CDR3 comprises 12 residues. Trimming took off 5 bases at V and 4 bases at J, with 5 bases between the two ends. The CDR3, as DNA: TGTGCCAGCTCAATGACCACCGGGGAGCTGTTTTTT. Residues: CASSMTTGELFF.

This clonotype was observed a few times. The rearrangement uses TRBV29-1 and TRBJ1-2; tentatively, D is TRBD1 (6 bases). CDR3 size: 12 residues. Germline-derived CDR1 and CDR2 are SQVTM and ANQGSEA. V lost 8 bases and J lost 1, with 11 bases in between. For the CDR3, the DNA is TGCAGCATCCAACAGGGTAACTATGGCTACACCTTC. This gives the protein CSIQQGNYGYTF.

This clonotype has a handful of counts. The chain recombines TRBV5-1 with TRBJ2-3; 9 positions agree with TRBD2. The CDR3 loop spans 15 amino acids. Germline V lookup: CDR1 SGHRS, CDR2 YFSETQ. Trimming removed 0 bases from V and 1 base from J; junction bases left unmatched: 0. CDR3 nucleotide sequence: TGCGCCAGCAGCTTGGTAGCGGGGGGCACAGATACGCAGTATTTT. This encodes CASSLVAGGTDTQYF.

The chain combines TRBV24-1 with TRBJ1-6; TRBD1 matches 8 bases. V shed 2 bases and J 7 bases; nucleotides not matched to a gene: 6. Germline values: CDR1 KGHDR, CDR2 SFDVKD. This CDR3 contains 16 residues. Here the CDR3 DNA reads TGTGCCACCAGTGATTCCTCCGGGACAGGAAATTCACCCCTCCACTTT. Its translation: CATSDSSGTGNSPLHF.

This chain joins TRBV24-1 and TRBJ2-7, with D possibly matching TRBD1 (5 bases). CDR3 length: 19 amino acids. Germline lookup yields CDR1 KGHDR and CDR2 SFDVKD. V was clipped by 3 bases and J by 5 bases, with 28 bases between them. CDR3 nucleotides: TGTGCCACCAGTGATCCCCCGACAGTGCGAGTTCCCAATCGCCACGAGCAGTACTTC. Encoded protein: CATSDPPTVRVPNRHEQYF.

V usage is TRBV20-1 and J usage is TRBJ1-1; D remains ambiguous. The germline V and J ends were trimmed by 6 bases and 10 bases, with 21 bases remaining between them. The length of the CDR3 is 13 residues. The germline CDR1 and CDR2 sequences are DFQATT and SNEGSKA (reference sequence). DNA for the CDR3: TGCAGTGCCCACCTCGTAACCGGCGACACAGCTTTCTTT. Translating it yields CSAHLVTGDTAFF.

In this sample, this clonotype turned up many times. The chain couples TRBV14 to TRBJ1-6; a weak D match, TRBD1 (5 bases). Germline CDR1 is SGHDN and CDR2 is FVKESK. The CDR3 is 15 amino acids. Trimming cost V 0 bases and J 8 bases, with 11 bases left between them. The CDR3 loop reads CASSQELGRDSPLHF. The CDR3 DNA is TGTGCCAGCAGCCAAGAGTTGGGACGGGATTCACCCCTCCACTTT. Filled out from reference TRBV14 and TRBJ1-6, the complete variable domain reads EAGVTQFPSHSVIEKGQTVTLRCDPISGHDNLYWYRRVMGKEIKFLLHFVKESKQDESGMPNNRFLAERTGGTYSTLKVQPAELEDSGVYFCASSQELGRDSPLHFGNGTRLTVT.

This clonotype showed up just a few times. This rearrangement joins TRBV29-1 to TRBJ2-5, with TRBD1 matching over 7 bases. From germline, CDR1 is SQVTM and CDR2 ANQGSEA. The length of the CDR3 is 15 residues. The V segment lost 2 bases and the J segment 7 bases; nucleotides outside the gene matches: 13. CDR3 sequence: CSVENDRASLGTQYF. The CDR3 bases are TGCAGCGTTGAAAATGACAGGGCGTCCCTGGGGACCCAGTACTTC.

There are many counts of this clonotype. The chain joins TRBV30 to TRBJ2-3, with D perhaps TRBD1 or TRBD2 (6 bases each). Germline V gene sequence: CDR1 GTSNPN, CDR2 SVGIG (reference sequence). Trimming stripped 1 base from V and 1 base from J, with 12 bases between. This CDR3 is built from 15 residues. This CDR3 is CAWSATGARTDTQYF. CDR3 coding DNA: TGTGCCTGGAGTGCCACGGGGGCCCGCACAGATACGCAGTATTTT.

Many counts were recorded for this clonotype. The chain has TRBV20-1 and TRBJ2-1; 12 positions agree with TRBD2. This CDR3 spans 14 amino acids. Trimming took 6 bases from V and 5 from J; bases not matched to a gene: 5. The germline V gene encodes CDR1 DFQATT and CDR2 SNEGSKA (reference sequence). In DNA form, the CDR3 reads TGCAGTGCGGGACCTAGCGGGGGGGACAATGAGCAGTTCTTC. Protein: CSAGPSGGDNEQFF.

This clonotype has a count of ten or more. V and J are TRBV6-1 and TRBJ2-2; D perhaps matches TRBD1 (6 bases). V shed 9 bases and J shed 1 base, with 12 bases lying between them. The CDR3 runs to 14 residues. Germline-derived CDR1 and CDR2 are MNHNS and SASEGT. CDR3 nucleotides: TGTGCCAGTAACAGGGACCTGAACACCGGGGAGCTGTTTTTT. This codes for CASNRDLNTGELFF.